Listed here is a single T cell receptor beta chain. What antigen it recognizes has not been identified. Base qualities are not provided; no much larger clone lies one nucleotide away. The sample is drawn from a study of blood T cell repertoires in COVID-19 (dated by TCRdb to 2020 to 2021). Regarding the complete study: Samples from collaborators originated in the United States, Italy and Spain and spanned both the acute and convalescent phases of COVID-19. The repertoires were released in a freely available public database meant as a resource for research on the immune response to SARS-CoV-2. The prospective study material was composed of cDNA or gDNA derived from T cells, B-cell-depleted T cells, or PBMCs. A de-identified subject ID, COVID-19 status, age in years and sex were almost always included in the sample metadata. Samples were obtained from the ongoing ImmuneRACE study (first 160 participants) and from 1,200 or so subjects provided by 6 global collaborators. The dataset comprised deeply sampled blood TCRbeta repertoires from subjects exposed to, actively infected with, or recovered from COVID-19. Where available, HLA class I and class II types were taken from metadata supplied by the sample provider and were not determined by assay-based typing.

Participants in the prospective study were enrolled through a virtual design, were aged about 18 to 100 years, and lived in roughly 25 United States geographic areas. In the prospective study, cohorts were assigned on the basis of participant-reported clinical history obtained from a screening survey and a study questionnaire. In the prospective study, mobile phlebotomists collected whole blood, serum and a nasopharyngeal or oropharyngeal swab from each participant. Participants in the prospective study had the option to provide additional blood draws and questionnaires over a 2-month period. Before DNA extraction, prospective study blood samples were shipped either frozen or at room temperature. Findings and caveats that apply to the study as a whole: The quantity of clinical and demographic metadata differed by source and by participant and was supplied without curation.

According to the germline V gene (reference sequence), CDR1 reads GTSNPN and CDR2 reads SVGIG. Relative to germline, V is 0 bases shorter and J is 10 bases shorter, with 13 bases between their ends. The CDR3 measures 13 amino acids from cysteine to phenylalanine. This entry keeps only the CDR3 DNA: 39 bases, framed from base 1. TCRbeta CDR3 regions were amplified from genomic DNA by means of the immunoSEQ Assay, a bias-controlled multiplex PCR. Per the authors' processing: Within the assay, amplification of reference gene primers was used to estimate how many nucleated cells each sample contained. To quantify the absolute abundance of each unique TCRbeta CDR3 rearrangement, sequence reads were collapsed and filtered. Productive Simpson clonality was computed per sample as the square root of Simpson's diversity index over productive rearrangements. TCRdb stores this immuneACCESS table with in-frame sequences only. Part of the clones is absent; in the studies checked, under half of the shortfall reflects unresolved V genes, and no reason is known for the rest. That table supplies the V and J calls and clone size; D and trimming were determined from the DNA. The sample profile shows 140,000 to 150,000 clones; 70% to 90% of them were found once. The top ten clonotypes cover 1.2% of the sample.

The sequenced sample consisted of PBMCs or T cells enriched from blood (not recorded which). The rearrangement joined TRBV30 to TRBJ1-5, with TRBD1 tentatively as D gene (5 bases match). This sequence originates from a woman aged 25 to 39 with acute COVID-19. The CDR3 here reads CAWSVGGSGPQHF. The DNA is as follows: TGTGCCTGGAGTGTGGGGGGAAGCGGACCCCAGCATTTT.